One T cell receptor beta chain is described in this entry. The data originate from a study of beta chain features in type 1 diabetes. Expressed TCRB transcripts were sequenced after all isolated RNA was converted to cDNA. Method: immunoSEQ multiplex PCR; TCRdb's copy keeps in-frame clones and lacks some. The sample holds hundreds of thousands of clones, roughly 31% seen once. The V gene's germline CDR1 is LGHNA and CDR2 YNFKEQ. The CDR3 loop spans 14 amino acids. Deletions cut 7 bases from V and 1 base from J, with 13 bases between. This TCR was recovered from a man aged 18 to 30 in good health. The chain links TRBV4-2 to TRBJ1-1, with D tentatively TRBD1 (5 bases). Sequenced: naive CD4+ T cells from blood. The CDR3 is CASTRAQGNTEAFF. The CDR3 DNA sequence: TGTGCCAGCACCAGAGCCCAGGGGAACACTGAAGCTTTCTTT.